A selection of T cell receptor beta chains follows, all from one sample in a study of radiation and T cells in renal cell carcinoma. TCRdb's copy holds only in-frame clones and misses some; the assay was immunoSEQ multiplex PCR. The top ten clones hold under 2.5% of a sample with roughly 120,000 clones, approximately 78% of them seen once. The specimen was blood, collected from a patient whose treatment included radiotherapy and nephrectomy. The source is a woman aged 55-69 years with renal cell carcinoma. CDR3s include the opening cysteine and the closing phenylalanine or tryptophan. D genes are given only for firm matches. Only part of the rows carry a size: once, few, many, or a class if the clone is expanded.

D gene: -; clone size: -; J gene: TRBJ1-4; V gene: TRBV5-4; CDR3 protein: CASSYDEKLFF; CDR3 DNA: TGTGCCAGCAGTTATGATGAAAAACTGTTTTTT
D gene: -; clone size: -; J gene: TRBJ2-7; V gene: TRBV2; CDR3 protein: CASSVSRGDYEQYF; CDR3 DNA: TGTGCCAGCAGTGTCTCGCGGGGAGACTACGAGCAGTACTTC
D gene: -; clone size: -; J gene: TRBJ2-7; V gene: TRBV6-1; CDR3 protein: CASTRAGYEQYF; CDR3 DNA: TGTGCCAGCACTCGGGCGGGTTACGAGCAGTACTTC
D gene: -; clone size: -; J gene: TRBJ2-7; V gene: TRBV6-5; CDR3 protein: CASSRRNEQYF; CDR3 DNA: TGTGCCAGCAGCCGACGCAACGAGCAGTACTTC
D gene: -; clone size: -; J gene: TRBJ2-5; V gene: TRBV18; CDR3 protein: CASSPNSGLQETQYF; CDR3 DNA: TGTGCCAGCTCACCAAATAGCGGACTCCAAGAGACCCAGTACTTC
D gene: -; clone size: -; J gene: TRBJ1-2; V gene: TRBV6-1; CDR3 protein: CASGGPDTF; CDR3 DNA: TGTGCCAGCGGAGGTCCTGACACCTTC
D gene: -; clone size: -; J gene: TRBJ2-1; V gene: TRBV28; CDR3 protein: CASSLAGGANEQFF; CDR3 DNA: TGTGCCAGCAGTTTAGCTGGCGGGGCCAATGAGCAGTTCTTC
D gene: TRBD1; clone size: few; J gene: TRBJ2-2; V gene: TRBV2; CDR3 protein: CASSGKGGFTGELFF; CDR3 DNA: TGTGCCAGCAGTGGGAAAGGGGGCTTTACCGGGGAGCTGTTTTTT
D gene: TRBD2; clone size: -; J gene: TRBJ2-5; V gene: TRBV18; CDR3 protein: CASSPTLAGVGETQYF; CDR3 DNA: TGTGCCAGCTCACCGACTTTAGCGGGAGTAGGTGAGACCCAGTACTTC
D gene: -; clone size: -; J gene: TRBJ1-1; V gene: TRBV2; CDR3 protein: CASSLQGWLETEAFF; CDR3 DNA: TGTGCCAGCAGTCTACAGGGCTGGTTGGAAACTGAAGCTTTCTTT
D gene: -; clone size: -; J gene: TRBJ2-7; V gene: TRBV29-1; CDR3 protein: CSVREASHGLGEQYF; CDR3 DNA: TGCAGCGTCCGAGAGGCCTCCCATGGTCTAGGGGAGCAGTACTTC
D gene: -; clone size: -; J gene: TRBJ1-6; V gene: TRBV6-5; CDR3 protein: CASLPFSPASSPLHF; CDR3 DNA: TGTGCCAGCCTCCCTTTCTCGCCAGCATCTTCACCCCTCCACTTT
D gene: -; clone size: few; J gene: TRBJ1-1; V gene: TRBV20-1; CDR3 protein: CSVYRNTEAFF; CDR3 DNA: TGCAGTGTTTACAGGAACACTGAAGCTTTCTTT
D gene: -; clone size: once; J gene: TRBJ1-1; V gene: TRBV28; CDR3 protein: CASSPGGVEAFF; CDR3 DNA: TGTGCCAGCAGCCCCGGCGGTGTTGAAGCTTTCTTT
D gene: -; clone size: -; J gene: TRBJ2-2; V gene: TRBV2; CDR3 protein: CASSVSANTGELFF; CDR3 DNA: TGTGCCAGCAGTGTGAGCGCGAACACCGGGGAGCTGTTTTTT
D gene: TRBD1; clone size: -; J gene: TRBJ1-2; V gene: TRBV18; CDR3 protein: CASSLRQGTYGYTF; CDR3 DNA: TGTGCCAGCTCACTCCGACAGGGTACCTATGGCTACACCTTC
D gene: -; clone size: -; J gene: TRBJ1-3; V gene: TRBV6-6; CDR3 protein: CASSIGGAGNTIYF; CDR3 DNA: TGTGCCAGCAGTATAGGGGGAGCTGGAAACACCATATATTTT
D gene: -; clone size: -; J gene: TRBJ1-1; V gene: TRBV10-3; CDR3 protein: CAISVKMNTEAFF; CDR3 DNA: TGTGCCATCAGTGTAAAGATGAACACTGAAGCTTTCTTT
D gene: -; clone size: -; J gene: TRBJ2-2; V gene: TRBV30; CDR3 protein: CAWSYGELFF; CDR3 DNA: TGTGCCTGGAGTTACGGGGAGCTGTTTTTT
D gene: -; clone size: -; J gene: TRBJ1-1; V gene: TRBV5-6; CDR3 protein: CASSTRHLNTEAFF; CDR3 DNA: TGTGCCAGCAGCACCCGACACCTGAACACTGAAGCTTTCTTT
D gene: -; clone size: -; J gene: TRBJ2-7; V gene: TRBV5-5; CDR3 protein: CASSLARGRGYEQYF; CDR3 DNA: TGTGCCAGCAGCTTGGCCCGCGGGCGCGGGTACGAGCAGTACTTC
D gene: -; clone size: -; J gene: TRBJ1-4; V gene: TRBV18; CDR3 protein: CASSPNPTNEKLFF; CDR3 DNA: TGTGCCAGCTCACCCAATCCTACCAATGAAAAACTGTTTTTT
D gene: -; clone size: few; J gene: TRBJ2-7; V gene: TRBV19; CDR3 protein: CASSMGTGEQYF; CDR3 DNA: TGTGCCAGTAGTATGGGGACTGGAGAGCAGTACTTC
D gene: TRBD2; clone size: -; J gene: TRBJ2-2; V gene: TRBV7-2; CDR3 protein: CASSLGLAGGTGELFF; CDR3 DNA: TGTGCCAGCAGCTTAGGGCTAGCGGGAGGTACCGGGGAGCTGTTTTTT
D gene: -; clone size: -; J gene: TRBJ2-3; V gene: TRBV7-2; CDR3 protein: CASSSPAAPTQYF; CDR3 DNA: TGTGCCAGCAGCTCTCCAGCAGCGCCGACGCAGTATTTT
D gene: -; clone size: -; J gene: TRBJ1-3; V gene: TRBV2; CDR3 protein: CASSEGDSGNTIYF; CDR3 DNA: TGTGCCAGCAGTGAGGGGGACTCTGGAAACACCATATATTTT
D gene: -; clone size: few; J gene: TRBJ1-1; V gene: TRBV28; CDR3 protein: CASIEEGFEAFF; CDR3 DNA: TGTGCCAGCATCGAAGAGGGGTTTGAAGCTTTCTTT
D gene: TRBD1; clone size: -; J gene: TRBJ1-5; V gene: TRBV10-3; CDR3 protein: CAISDDRAQPQHF; CDR3 DNA: TGTGCCATCAGTGACGACAGGGCCCAGCCCCAGCATTTT
D gene: -; clone size: few; J gene: TRBJ1-1; V gene: TRBV28; CDR3 protein: CASSDGQPNTEAFF; CDR3 DNA: TGTGCCAGCAGCGATGGACAGCCCAACACTGAAGCTTTCTTT
D gene: -; clone size: -; J gene: TRBJ1-4; V gene: TRBV14; CDR3 protein: CASSQFGSLGEKLFF; CDR3 DNA: TGTGCCAGCAGCCAGTTTGGCTCCCTGGGCGAAAAACTGTTTTTT
D gene: -; clone size: once; J gene: TRBJ2-3; V gene: TRBV4-1; CDR3 protein: CASSLGHFTDTQYF; CDR3 DNA: TGCGCCAGCAGCCTGGGACATTTCACAGATACGCAGTATTTT
D gene: -; clone size: once; J gene: TRBJ1-2; V gene: TRBV10-2; CDR3 protein: CASSETRAYGYTF; CDR3 DNA: TGCGCCAGCAGTGAAACAAGGGCCTATGGCTACACCTTC
D gene: TRBD2; clone size: -; J gene: TRBJ2-7; V gene: TRBV4-1; CDR3 protein: CASSQEGRASYEQYF; CDR3 DNA: TGCGCCAGCAGCCAAGAAGGGAGGGCTTCCTACGAGCAGTACTTC
D gene: TRBD2; clone size: -; J gene: TRBJ2-7; V gene: TRBV7-9; CDR3 protein: CASSLEWGGPQDYEQYF; CDR3 DNA: TGTGCCAGCAGCTTAGAGTGGGGGGGTCCTCAGGACTACGAGCAGTACTTC
D gene: -; clone size: -; J gene: TRBJ1-2; V gene: TRBV30; CDR3 protein: CAWRAGQRDYGYTF; CDR3 DNA: TGTGCCTGGAGAGCCGGACAGAGGGACTATGGCTACACCTTC
D gene: TRBD1; clone size: once; J gene: TRBJ1-4; V gene: TRBV27; CDR3 protein: CASSPRWTGTVDKLFF; CDR3 DNA: TGTGCCAGCAGTCCCAGGTGGACAGGGACGGTGGATAAACTGTTTTTT
D gene: TRBD1; clone size: few; J gene: TRBJ1-4; V gene: TRBV19; CDR3 protein: CASRPSTGTGKLFF; CDR3 DNA: TGTGCCAGTAGGCCGTCGACAGGGACGGGAAAACTGTTTTTT
D gene: TRBD2; clone size: -; J gene: TRBJ2-3; V gene: TRBV19; CDR3 protein: CASSRPSGTTDTQYF; CDR3 DNA: TGTGCCAGTAGTAGACCAAGCGGGACTACAGATACGCAGTATTTT
D gene: -; clone size: once; J gene: TRBJ2-7; V gene: TRBV6-6; CDR3 protein: CASTLGLVEEQYF; CDR3 DNA: TGTGCCAGCACCCTGGGCCTGGTCGAGGAGCAGTACTTC
D gene: -; clone size: -; J gene: TRBJ2-1; V gene: TRBV10-2; CDR3 protein: CASDRDSEVDNEQFF; CDR3 DNA: TGCGCCAGCGACAGGGACTCTGAAGTCGACAATGAGCAGTTCTTC
D gene: -; clone size: -; J gene: TRBJ1-2; V gene: TRBV14; CDR3 protein: CASSQVQGANYGYTF; CDR3 DNA: TGTGCCAGCAGCCAAGTGCAGGGAGCTAACTATGGCTACACCTTC
D gene: -; clone size: -; J gene: TRBJ2-1; V gene: TRBV7-9; CDR3 protein: CASSLVINEQFF; CDR3 DNA: TGTGCCAGCAGCTTAGTGATTAATGAGCAGTTCTTC
D gene: -; clone size: -; J gene: TRBJ1-6; V gene: TRBV7-9; CDR3 protein: CASSRGSGVRNSPLHF; CDR3 DNA: TGTGCCAGCAGCCGAGGGTCAGGGGTGAGGAATTCACCCCTCCACTTT
D gene: TRBD2; clone size: -; J gene: TRBJ2-3; V gene: TRBV6-1; CDR3 protein: CASSSQRGDLDTQYF; CDR3 DNA: TGTGCCAGCAGTTCACAGCGGGGGGATTTGGATACGCAGTATTTT
D gene: TRBD2; clone size: -; J gene: TRBJ2-7; V gene: TRBV27; CDR3 protein: CASSSGNSYEQYF; CDR3 DNA: TGTGCCAGCAGTAGCGGGAACTCCTACGAGCAGTACTTC
D gene: -; clone size: -; J gene: TRBJ2-7; V gene: TRBV28; CDR3 protein: CASSLVRLYEQYF; CDR3 DNA: TGTGCCAGCAGTTTGGTAAGGCTCTACGAGCAGTACTTC
D gene: -; clone size: -; J gene: TRBJ1-3; V gene: TRBV11-2; CDR3 protein: CASSSTRGGNTIYF; CDR3 DNA: TGTGCCAGCAGCTCGACACGTGGTGGAAACACCATATATTTT
D gene: -; clone size: few; J gene: TRBJ1-1; V gene: TRBV27; CDR3 protein: CASRQNRGVEAFF; CDR3 DNA: TGTGCCAGCAGGCAAAATAGGGGTGTTGAAGCTTTCTTT
D gene: TRBD1; clone size: -; J gene: TRBJ2-7; V gene: TRBV11-3; CDR3 protein: CASSSGQGTHEQYF; CDR3 DNA: TGTGCCAGCAGTTCTGGACAGGGCACCCACGAGCAGTACTTC
D gene: -; clone size: -; J gene: TRBJ2-1; V gene: TRBV16; CDR3 protein: CASSSTGGHSGGRTYNEQFF; CDR3 DNA: TGTGCCAGCAGCTCAACCGGGGGCCACTCCGGCGGGAGAACCTACAATGAGCAGTTCTTC
D gene: TRBD1; clone size: -; J gene: TRBJ1-5; V gene: TRBV19; CDR3 protein: CASSMEGQEQPQHF; CDR3 DNA: TGTGCCAGTAGTATGGAGGGACAGGAGCAGCCCCAGCATTTT
D gene: -; clone size: -; J gene: TRBJ1-2; V gene: TRBV7-2; CDR3 protein: CASSLAQGYGYTF; CDR3 DNA: TGTGCCAGCAGCTTAGCACAGGGTTATGGCTACACCTTC
D gene: -; clone size: -; J gene: TRBJ1-1; V gene: TRBV19; CDR3 protein: CASSIGGRSNTEAFF; CDR3 DNA: TGTGCCAGTAGTATTGGAGGCAGGTCGAACACTGAAGCTTTCTTT
D gene: -; clone size: -; J gene: TRBJ1-6; V gene: TRBV7-2; CDR3 protein: CASSSATNSPLHF; CDR3 DNA: TGTGCCAGCAGCTCCGCTACTAATTCACCCCTCCACTTT
D gene: -; clone size: few; J gene: TRBJ1-5; V gene: TRBV27; CDR3 protein: CASSLSWAVRGNQPQHF; CDR3 DNA: TGTGCCAGCAGTTTATCGTGGGCAGTAAGGGGCAATCAGCCCCAGCATTTT
D gene: -; clone size: -; J gene: TRBJ1-2; V gene: TRBV28; CDR3 protein: CATPPGGGNYGYTF; CDR3 DNA: TGTGCCACTCCACCCGGTGGAGGGAACTATGGCTACACCTTC
D gene: -; clone size: once; J gene: TRBJ1-3; V gene: TRBV5-4; CDR3 protein: CASSLMYSGNTIYF; CDR3 DNA: TGTGCCAGCAGCTTGATGTACTCTGGAAACACCATATATTTT
D gene: -; clone size: -; J gene: TRBJ1-1; V gene: TRBV28; CDR3 protein: CASTPGGKLNTEAFF; CDR3 DNA: TGTGCCAGCACTCCTGGGGGGAAACTTAACACTGAAGCTTTCTTT
D gene: TRBD2; clone size: -; J gene: TRBJ2-7; V gene: TRBV10-3; CDR3 protein: CAISGGGLMAEQYF; CDR3 DNA: TGTGCCATCAGTGGGGGAGGGTTAATGGCCGAGCAGTACTTC